The clone carrying this TCR beta chain was seen repeatedly, ten times or more. The antigen is unknown. Attachment of unique molecular identifiers was made to individual cDNA molecules. TCRdb itself ran the 5' RACE reads through MiXCR, one entry per CDR3 protein. The sample gives 55,000 to 65,000 distinct CDR3 sequences, around 12% of which show up once; around 4.5% is in the top ten. Trimming stripped 5 bases from V and 3 bases from J, with 12 bases between. This CDR3 has 14 amino acids. Germline V gives CDR1 KGHDR, CDR2 SFDVKD. The data are from a study of early T cells in non-severe SARS-CoV-2 infection. In the study overall: Bulk RNA isolated from unsorted whole blood underwent sequencing; chains were not paired.

The study's findings and limits: Anti-spike CD8 responses were favored in VDJdb matching, and private and CD4 specificities were missed.

Sample: whole blood. The rearrangement links TRBV24-1 to TRBJ2-5, with D perhaps matching TRBD1 or TRBD2 (5 bases each). This sequence was found in an adult who was a healthcare worker with PCR-confirmed SARS-CoV-2 infection or an uninfected control (not recorded which). As DNA, the CDR3 is TGTGCCACCAGTGGTCGGGGCTCGGAAGAGACCCAGTACTTC. Translation: CATSGRGSEETQYF.